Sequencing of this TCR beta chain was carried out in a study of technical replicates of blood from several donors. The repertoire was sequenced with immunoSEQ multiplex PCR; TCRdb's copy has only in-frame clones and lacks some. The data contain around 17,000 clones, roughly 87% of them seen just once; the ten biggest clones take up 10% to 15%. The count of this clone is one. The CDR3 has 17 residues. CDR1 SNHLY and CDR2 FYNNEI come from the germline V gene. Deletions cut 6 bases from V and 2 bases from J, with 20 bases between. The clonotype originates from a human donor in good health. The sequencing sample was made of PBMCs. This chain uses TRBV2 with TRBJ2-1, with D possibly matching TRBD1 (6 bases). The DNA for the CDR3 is TGTGCCAGCAGCCTGCACAGGGAAGTGTATCCCTACAATGAGCAGTTCTTC. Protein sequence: CASSLHREVYPYNEQFF.